This T cell receptor (beta chain) is from a study of CDR3 diversity in severe acne. Each CDR3 protein is one row after TCRdb ran MiXCR on the PCR reads. Of 90,000 or so distinct CDR3 sequences listed, over 45% are singletons. CDR3 length equals 12 residues. Trimming took 3 bases from V and 8 from J; bases not matched to a gene: 4. CDR1 and CDR2 from the germline V gene are SQVTM and ANQGSEA. This clonotype was counted at least ten times. The genes are TRBV29-1 and TRBJ2-1; 7 positions match TRBD2. This TCR derives from a male donor in good health, serving as a control. The sequencing sample was made of blood. CDR3 region: CSVEGGGDEQFF. CDR3 nucleotides: TGCAGCGTTGAGGGGGGGGGGGATGAGCAGTTCTTC.